This T cell receptor beta chain was profiled in a study of blood T cell repertoires in COVID-19. Looking at the study overall: Collection of acute and convalescent COVID-19 samples took place in the United States, Italy and Spain.

The table lists this clone with a count of one. Different DNA sequences within this sample yield the same CDR3. TCRdb's copy holds only in-frame clones and misses some; the assay was immunoSEQ multiplex PCR. The sample carries about 190,000 clones, roughly 83% recorded once. The participants were between about 18 and 90 years old and came from 24 US areas. Allocation to cohorts depended on clinical history reported by the participants. Two negative PCRs, clearance, or symptom resolution characterized the recovered Cohort 3 donors. V was pared by 4 bases and J by 1 base, with 3 bases of the junction left unmatched. Germline lookup yields CDR1 SGHRS and CDR2 YFSETQ. The CDR3 is made up of 14 amino acids.

The chain carries TRBV5-1 and TRBJ1-1; 8 bases align to TRBD1. The source material was PBMCs or T cells enriched from blood (not recorded which). This TCR was recovered from a woman between 25 and 40 years old who had recovered from COVID-19. The CDR3 sequence is CASSPGQGNTEAFF. The CDR3 DNA reads as TGCGCCAGCAGCCCCGGACAGGGGAACACTGAAGCTTTCTTT.